These 16 T cell receptor beta chains originate from one sample sequenced in a study of a mutant IDH1 vaccine in newly diagnosed glioma. Their antigens are not known. Some clones are missing from TCRdb's copy, which holds only in-frame ones; the method was immunoSEQ multiplex PCR. The sample carries about 55,000 clones, 80% recorded once. Sample time point: week 23, last vaccination. One vaccine dose held 300 ug of mutant IDH1 20-mer peptide and came with topical imiquimod. Material: PBMCs, obtained from a glioma patient whose treatment included an IDH1 peptide vaccine. The receptors here all came from a middle-aged man with glioma.

This clone was picked up one time. The gene calls are TRBV7-2 and TRBJ2-2, with a possible D match to TRBD1 (6 bases). This CDR3 is built from 14 residues. The germline V gene encodes CDR1 SGHTA and CDR2 FQGNSA. V was trimmed by 5 bases and J by 6 bases, leaving 13 bases between them. The CDR3 DNA is TGTGCCAGCAGCCCACAGGGTTCGGCCGGGGAGCTGTTTTTT. Its translation is CASSPQGSAGELFF.

J is TRBJ1-3 and V is TRBV6-5; D is ambiguous. V lost 7 bases, J lost 2 bases, and 12 bases lay in between. This CDR3 contains 14 residues. Germline V gene lookup returns CDR1 MNHEY and CDR2 SVGAGI. The CDR3 region has the DNA TGTGCCAGCACCACGACCGGGGCTGGAAACACCATATATTTT. This gives the protein CASTTTGAGNTIYF.

This clone was observed once. CDR3 residues: CASSIGQGTDTQYF. The CDR3 DNA sequence: TGTGCCAGTAGTATAGGACAGGGGACAGATACGCAGTATTTT. V usage is TRBV19 and J usage is TRBJ2-3; 8 nucleotides agree with TRBD1. The CDR3 runs to 14 residues. Germline V lookup: CDR1 LNHDA, CDR2 SQIVND (reference sequence). V gave up 1 base and J gave up 3 bases; unmatched junction bases: 0.

The chain joins TRBV4-1 to TRBJ2-2; 9 nucleotides agree with TRBD2. Germline V CDR1 and CDR2: MGHRA, YSYEKL. This CDR3 comprises 15 residues. Germline trimming cut 6 bases from V and 1 base from J; bases unmatched to any gene: 3. The CDR3 bases are TGCGCCAGCAGAACAGCGGGGGGGAACACCGGGGAGCTGTTTTTT. Translated, it gives CASRTAGGNTGELFF.

V and J are TRBV12-5 and TRBJ2-7; possibly TRBD1 for D (6 bases). Trimming shortened V by 4 bases and J by 1 base, and 11 bases separated the two germline ends. Germline lookup yields CDR1 LGHNT and CDR2 FRNRAP. The CDR3 has 14 amino acids. The CDR3 DNA reads TGTGCTAGTGGTTCCGCGACAGGTTCCTACGAGCAGTACTTC. It translates to CASGSATGSYEQYF.

This clone has a single count. The J gene is TRBJ2-1, the V gene TRBV10-3; 10 positions match TRBD2. In germline, CDR1 is ENHRY, CDR2 SYGVKD. V shed 5 bases, J shed 1 base, and the junction held 2 bases outside the gene matches. The CDR3 has 15 amino acids. The CDR3 nucleotides are TGTGCCATCAGTTTAGCGGGGGGATCCTACAATGAGCAGTTCTTC. Translated: CAISLAGGSYNEQFF.

This clone was seen more than once but under ten times. This CDR3 reads CSGVQGANTEAFF. The DNA for the CDR3 is TGCAGCGGCGTACAGGGGGCCAACACTGAAGCTTTCTTT. The chain recombines TRBV29-1 with TRBJ1-1; TRBD1 agrees at 9 bases. This CDR3 region has 13 residues. V lost 7 bases and J lost 2; bases outside the gene matches: 5. Germline V gene data show CDR1 as SQVTM and CDR2 as ANQGSEA.

This clone has more than one count but fewer than ten. The chain uses TRBV2 and TRBJ1-5, with TRBD1 matching over 12 bases. CDR1 SNHLY and CDR2 FYNNEI come from the germline V gene. The ends lost 5 bases at V and 2 bases at J; junction bases unmatched: 4. The CDR3 runs 16 residues. The CDR3 nucleotides are TGTGCCAGCAGTCGAGGGGACAGGGGGCGCAATCAGCCCCAGCATTTT. As protein: CASSRGDRGRNQPQHF.

V is TRBV10-3 and J is TRBJ1-2; TRBD1 matches 9 bases. The CDR3 extends over 13 amino acids. The germline CDR1 and CDR2 sequences are ENHRY and SYGVKD. Trimming removed 6 bases from V and 3 bases from J; junction bases left unmatched: 2. The CDR3 DNA sequence: TGTGCCATCAGGGGGGACAGGGACTATGGCTACACCTTC. Protein sequence: CAIRGDRDYGYTF.

V and J are TRBV10-2 and TRBJ1-2; 10 bases map to TRBD1. The CDR3 covers 14 residues. Losses at the gene ends were 10 bases for V and 5 bases for J; bases not matched to a gene: 10. Germline V gives CDR1 WSHSY, CDR2 SAAADI. As DNA, the CDR3 is TGCGCCACCGTGGGACAGGGGATTGGGTATGGCTACACCTTC. It encodes CATVGQGIGYGYTF.

The J gene is TRBJ1-3, the V gene TRBV5-1, with TRBD1 identical over 7 bases. V was clipped by 3 bases and J by 0 bases; unmatched bases: 9. The CDR3 has 17 amino acids. The germline V gene has CDR1 SGHRS and CDR2 YFSETQ. DNA for the CDR3: TGCGCCAGCAGCTCCCACTCCGGGACAGCCTCTGGAAACACCATATATTTT. It translates to CASSSHSGTASGNTIYF.

The CDR3, as DNA: TGTGCCAGCAGCCCCCAGAGCAATCCCTACGAGCAGTACTTC. Protein: CASSPQSNPYEQYF. The chain is built from TRBV9 and TRBJ2-7, with unresolved D. The CDR3 extends over 14 amino acids. Trimming shortened V by 4 bases and J by 2 bases, and 13 bases separated the two germline ends. CDR1 is SGDLS, CDR2 YYNGEE, per germline. The entire variable domain, with the rest obtained from reference TRBV9 and TRBJ2-7, is as follows: DSGVTQTPKHLITATGQRVTLRCSPRSGDLSVYWYQQSLDQGLQFLIQYYNGEERAKGNILERFSAQQFPDLHSELNLSSLELGDSALYFCASSPQSNPYEQYFGPGTRLTVT.

This clone has a handful of counts. This chain uses TRBV5-6 with TRBJ1-6, with 8 bases aligning to TRBD1. The CDR3 sequence is 14 residues long. The germline CDR1 and CDR2 sequences are SGHDT and YYEEEE. Germline trimming cut 7 bases from V and 7 bases from J; bases unmatched to any gene: 7. The CDR3 loop reads CASRIRDRNSPLHF. As DNA, the CDR3 is TGTGCCAGCCGAATCCGGGACAGGAATTCACCCCTCCACTTT.

CDR3 amino acids: CASSRGGRRGTQYF. The CDR3 nucleotides are TGCGCCAGCAGTAGGGGGGGGCGCCGGGGGACCCAGTACTTC. The genes are TRBV5-1 and TRBJ2-5; D might be TRBD2 (7 bases). CDR1 and CDR2 (germline): SGHRS, YFSETQ. Trimming took off 5 bases at V and 7 bases at J, with 18 bases between the two ends. CDR3 length equals 14 residues.

This clone was counted a few times. V usage is TRBV9 and J usage is TRBJ1-4; D is unresolved. The CDR3 runs to 15 residues. Trimming cost V 2 bases and J 0 bases, with 8 bases left between them. Germline lookup yields CDR1 SGDLS and CDR2 YYNGEE. CDR3 sequence (DNA): TGTGCCAGCAGCGTGGCGGACGCAACTAATGAAAAACTGTTTTTT. Amino acid sequence: CASSVADATNEKLFF.

The chain couples TRBV19 to TRBJ1-1, with D maybe TRBD1 (5 bases). CDR3 length: 13 residues. The germline CDR1 and CDR2 sequences are LNHDA and SQIVND (reference sequence). Trimming removed 4 bases at V and 6 bases at J, with 12 bases between. The CDR3 reads CASSSRGTSEAFF. DNA of the CDR3: TGTGCCAGTAGTAGTAGGGGCACTTCTGAAGCTTTCTTT. Filled out from reference TRBV19 and TRBJ1-1, the complete variable domain reads DGGITQSPKYLFRKEGQNVTLSCEQNLNHDAMYWYRQDPGQGLRLIYYSQIVNDFQKGDIAEGYSVSREKKESFPLTVTSAQKNPTAFYLCASSSRGTSEAFFGQGTRLTVV.